Listed here are 21 T cell receptor beta chains from one sample, sequenced in a study of memory CD4+ T cells and cytomegalovirus serostatus. Here immunoSEQ multiplex PCR was the method, and the copy in TCRdb shows in-frame clones only, minus some. The sample has about 56,000 clones; about 81% are singletons. Single viable CD3+CD4+CD8-CD45RO+ cells were sorted as the memory CD4+ T cells. Sequencing was carried out using memory CD4+ T cells from blood. These receptors were taken from an adult in good health and CMV-seronegative.

The CDR3 region has the DNA TGTGCCAGCACCTTCATAGCCAGGGGCACAGATACGCAGTATTTT. It encodes CASTFIARGTDTQYF. The rearrangement links TRBV11-2 to TRBJ2-3, with D possibly being TRBD1 (5 bases). Deletions cut 7 bases from V and 1 base from J, with 15 bases between. Germline V gene sequence: CDR1 SGHAT, CDR2 FQNNGV. The CDR3 loop spans 15 amino acids.

The chain uses TRBV28 and TRBJ2-6; 7 bases agree with TRBD1. Germline-derived CDR1 and CDR2 are MDHEN and SYDVKM. The CDR3 sequence is 18 residues long. The J segment lost 2 bases and the V segment lost 1 base, leaving 8 bases of the junction unmatched. The CDR3 DNA is TGTGCCAGCAGTTTATCCACTATAACAGGGGCTGGGGCCAACGTCCTGACTTTC. It specifies CASSLSTITGAGANVLTF.

This chain connects TRBV5-6 to TRBJ2-3; D is ambiguous. V lost 3 bases to trimming and J lost 0 bases, with 17 bases between them. The V gene's germline CDR1 is SGHDT and CDR2 YYEEEE. The CDR3 has 17 amino acids. CDR3: CASSSNYRLYSTDTQYF. The CDR3, as DNA: TGTGCCAGCAGCTCCAACTACAGATTATACAGCACAGATACGCAGTATTTT.

The chain employs TRBV19 and TRBJ1-5, with a tentative D call TRBD1 (5 bases). The CDR3 consists of 14 residues. Deletions cut 6 bases from V and 2 bases from J, with 11 bases between. Germline lookup yields CDR1 LNHDA and CDR2 SQIVND (reference sequence). The CDR3 DNA is TGTGCCAGTAGCAGGGAAGGGGGCAATCAGCCCCAGCATTTT. Protein sequence: CASSREGGNQPQHF.

The rearrangement joins TRBV27 to TRBJ1-2; TRBD1 is a possible D gene (6 bases). The CDR3 extends over 13 amino acids. The germline CDR1 and CDR2 sequences are MNHEY and SMNVEV (reference sequence). The V end lost 3 bases, the J end lost 8 bases, and 13 bases lay between the germline ends. The CDR3 DNA is TGTGCCAGCAGTTTCAGACAGGCGGGCGGCTACACCTTC. It specifies CASSFRQAGGYTF.

The V and J genes are TRBV4-1 and TRBJ2-3, with TRBD2 matching 10 bases. CDR3 length: 16 residues. V was clipped by 0 bases and J by 2 bases; unmatched bases: 2. Germline loops: CDR1 MGHRA, CDR2 YSYEKL. The CDR3 is CASSQEAGGLTDTQYF. The CDR3 DNA is TGCGCCAGCAGCCAAGAAGCGGGGGGGCTCACAGATACGCAGTATTTT.

V is TRBV11-3 and J is TRBJ1-5; D may be TRBD1 (6 bases). Trimming removed 5 bases from V and 3 bases from J, with 17 bases in between. Germline CDR1 is SGHNT and CDR2 is YENEEA. The CDR3 extends over 16 amino acids. For the CDR3, the DNA is TGTGCCAGCAGCCCCCTTCCACAGGGCCTCAATCAGCCCCAGCATTTT. Translated, it gives CASSPLPQGLNQPQHF.

The rearrangement links TRBV5-1 to TRBJ2-5; D perhaps matches TRBD2 (5 bases). In germline, CDR1 is SGHRS, CDR2 YFSETQ. V lost 4 bases to trimming and J lost 4 bases, with 17 bases between them. This CDR3 region has 15 residues. DNA for the CDR3: TGCGCCAGCAGCCTTTACTCCCTTGAGGGAGAGACCCAGTACTTC. This translates into CASSLYSLEGETQYF.

The rearrangement joins TRBV7-2 to TRBJ1-6; TRBD1 aligns across 7 bases. CDR1 is SGHTA, CDR2 FQGNSA, per germline. The CDR3 runs 15 residues. V shed 5 bases and J 10 bases; nucleotides not matched to a gene: 11. The CDR3 region is CASSPRGGGLSPLHF. CDR3 nucleotide sequence: TGTGCCAGCAGCCCGAGGGGAGGGGGCTTGTCACCCCTCCACTTT.

The V gene is TRBV18, the J gene TRBJ1-4, with D unresolved. V lost 2 bases and J 0 bases, leaving 10 bases between the germline ends. Germline V gene data show CDR1 as KGHSH and CDR2 as LQKENI. The CDR3 runs 16 residues. The chain's CDR3 is CASSPKSHTTNEKLFF. Written as DNA, the CDR3 is TGTGCCAGCTCACCAAAATCACACACAACTAATGAAAAACTGTTTTTT.

The V call is TRBV23-1, the J call TRBJ1-5, with D unclear. TRBV23-1 is annotated as an ORF whose role is uncertain. V was clipped by 0 bases and J by 2 bases, with 23 bases between them. The CDR3 runs 20 residues. CDR3: CASSQSQEALPLRGNQPQHF. The CDR3 region has the DNA TGCGCCAGCAGTCAATCTCAGGAAGCCCTTCCGCTCAGAGGCAATCAGCCCCAGCATTTT.

This chain joins TRBV2 and TRBJ1-4; 9 bases map to TRBD1. There are 15 residues in the CDR3. Germline assignment: CDR1 SNHLY and CDR2 FYNNEI. Germline trimming cut 7 bases from V and 8 bases from J; bases unmatched to any gene: 11. The CDR3 protein is CASNLRGTGREKLFF. The DNA of the CDR3 is TGTGCCAGCAACCTTCGGGGGACAGGGCGAGAAAAACTGTTTTTT.

The genes are TRBV7-3 and TRBJ2-1; TRBD2 matches 9 bases. There are 17 residues in the CDR3. In germline, CDR1 is SGHTA, CDR2 FQGTGA. Trimming at V came to 0 bases and at J to 2 bases, leaving 5 bases not matched to a gene. The DNA of the CDR3 is TGTGCCAGCAGCTTAACCGGAGCGGGGGGAACCTACAATGAGCAGTTCTTC. Its protein product is CASSLTGAGGTYNEQFF. Drawing the rest from reference TRBV7-3 and TRBJ2-1, the complete variable domain is GAGVSQTPSNKVTEKGKYVELRCDPISGHTALYWYRQSLGQGPEFLIYFQGTGAADDSGLPNDRFFAVRPEGSVSTLKIQRTERGDSAVYLCASSLTGAGGTYNEQFFGPGTRLTVL.

This clone turned up a few times. Written as DNA, the CDR3 is TGTGCCAGCAGTACAGACTATAATTCACCCCTCCACTTT. Amino acids: CASSTDYNSPLHF. The chain couples TRBV6-6 to TRBJ1-6; D gene unclear. V was shortened by 5 bases and J by 3 bases, with 5 bases between the two germline ends. The CDR3 is 13 residues long. Germline V CDR1 and CDR2: MNHNY, SVGAGI (reference sequence).

To note about this clone: Mismatch with germline at one junction end may stem from a read error. This chain uses TRBV6-5 with TRBJ2-7, with no clear D. Per the germline V gene, CDR1 is MNHEY and CDR2 is SVGAGI. The CDR3 has 15 amino acids. CDR3 in DNA: TGTGCCAGCAGTTCTCGACTTCCGTCCTCCTGCGAGCAGTACTTC. This codes for CASSSRLPSSCEQYF.

This clone was seen only a few times. The rearrangement links TRBV20-1 to TRBJ1-4; D gene uncertain. V shed 2 bases and J shed 12 bases, with 7 bases lying between them. The CDR3 runs 10 residues. Germline values: CDR1 DFQATT, CDR2 SNEGSKA (reference sequence). The chain's CDR3 is CSARQEELFF. As DNA, the CDR3 is TGCAGTGCTAGACAGGAGGAACTGTTTTTT.

Written as DNA, the CDR3 is TGTGCCAGCAGTTCTTCCGGGACTACCTACGAGCAGTACTTC. The encoded protein is CASSSSGTTYEQYF. This rearrangement joins TRBV28 to TRBJ2-7, with TRBD2 matching 7 bases. Trimming took 4 bases from V and 2 from J; bases not matched to a gene: 5. The CDR3 runs 14 residues. CDR1 is MDHEN, CDR2 SYDVKM, per germline.

The chain recombines TRBV6-6 with TRBJ2-4, with D perhaps TRBD2 (7 bases). Per germline, CDR1 MNHNY and CDR2 SVGAGI (reference sequence). This CDR3 has 15 residues. V was pared by 6 bases and J by 1 base, with 13 bases between. CDR3 loop: CASRGGGFAKNIQYF. CDR3 nucleotides: TGTGCCAGCAGGGGAGGGGGGTTTGCCAAAAACATTCAGTACTTC.

The chain recombines TRBV19 with TRBJ2-5, with 7 bases fitting TRBD1. This CDR3 has 15 residues. J lost 5 bases, V lost 3 bases, and 9 bases had no gene match. Looked up from germline, CDR1 is LNHDA and CDR2 is SQIVND (reference sequence). The CDR3 DNA reads TGTGCCAGTAGTATTGGGCGCCACAGGGGTGAGACCCAGTACTTC. Encoded protein: CASSIGRHRGETQYF.

The chain joins TRBV5-4 to TRBJ1-6, with no clear D. Germline lookup yields CDR1 SGHNT and CDR2 YYREEE (reference sequence). The CDR3 sequence is 13 residues long. With 0 bases removed from V and 4 bases from J, the gap between germline ends came to 2 bases. The CDR3, as DNA: TGTGCCAGCAGCTTGGGGTATAATTCACCCCTCCACTTT. Amino acids: CASSLGYNSPLHF.

This chain uses TRBV2 with TRBJ1-1; 12 bases agree with TRBD1. J gave up 5 bases and V 4 bases, and 5 bases lay outside the gene matches. This CDR3 contains 15 residues. Germline-derived CDR1 and CDR2 are SNHLY and FYNNEI. The CDR3 is CASSVGTGGRTEAFF. CDR3 DNA: TGTGCCAGCAGTGTTGGGACAGGGGGCCGAACTGAAGCTTTCTTT.